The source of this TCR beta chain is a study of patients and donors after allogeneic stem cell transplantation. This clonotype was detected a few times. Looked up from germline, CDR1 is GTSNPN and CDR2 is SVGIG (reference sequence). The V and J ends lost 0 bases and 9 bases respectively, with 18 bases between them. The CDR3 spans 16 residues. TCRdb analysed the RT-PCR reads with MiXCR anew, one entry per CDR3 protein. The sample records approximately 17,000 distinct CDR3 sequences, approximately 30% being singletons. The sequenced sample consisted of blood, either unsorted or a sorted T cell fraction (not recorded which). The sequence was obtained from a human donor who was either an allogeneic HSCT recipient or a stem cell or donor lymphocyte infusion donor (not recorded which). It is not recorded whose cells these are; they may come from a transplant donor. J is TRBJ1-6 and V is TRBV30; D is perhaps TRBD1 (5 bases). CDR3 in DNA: TGTGCCTGGAGTGTGGGTTGGGCAGGGTCGATTTCACCCCTCCACTTT. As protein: CAWSVGWAGSISPLHF.